The 27 T cell receptor beta chains below were found in one sample sequenced in a study of shared clonotypes between healthy human individuals. TCRdb keeps only in-frame clones here, not all; method: immunoSEQ multiplex PCR. The repertoire holds around 1.9 million clones, with under 95% as singletons. Naive CD8 cells were CD45RO-negative, positively selected for CCR7, excluding terminally differentiated effector memory CD45RA+ cells. The sequencing input was naive CD8+ T cells from PBMCs. The receptor set was obtained from a man aged 18 to 29 in good health. Some clones in this sample may be carry-over from other donors' samples.

In its sample, this clone was seen a few times. The chain employs TRBV12-2 and TRBJ1-2; TRBD1 is taken as the D call from the table, unchecked against the DNA. TRBV12-2 counts as a pseudogene. The CDR3 totals 12 residues. The CDR3 spells CASRPTRNGYTF. CDR3 DNA sequence: TGTGCAAGTCGCCCAACCAGGAATGGCTACACCTTC.

The genes are TRBV9 and TRBJ2-5; D unclear. The CDR3 is 15 amino acids. Germline lookup yields CDR1 SGDLS and CDR2 YYNGEE. The V end lost 0 bases, the J end lost 4 bases, and 13 bases lay between the germline ends. The CDR3 sequence is CASSVGPGWAETQYF. As DNA, the CDR3 is TGTGCCAGCAGCGTAGGTCCGGGTTGGGCAGAGACCCAGTACTTC.

The genes are TRBV28 and TRBJ2-7; 7 nucleotides agree with TRBD1. CDR1 is MDHEN and CDR2 is SYDVKM in the germline V gene. With 2 bases clipped from V and 0 bases from J, the junction kept 7 bases outside the gene matches. The CDR3 is 16 amino acids. For the CDR3, the DNA is TGTGCCAGCAGTTTACCCAGGGACAGTAGCTCCTACGAGCAGTACTTC. Translated: CASSLPRDSSSYEQYF.

The chain carries TRBV4-1 and TRBJ2-5; maybe TRBD1 (6 bases). Trimming stripped 1 base from V and 4 bases from J, with 19 bases between. This CDR3 has 17 residues. CDR1 is MGHRA and CDR2 is YSYEKL in the germline V gene. CDR3 sequence: CASSQVGRGLVRETQYF. The CDR3 DNA follows: TGCGCCAGCAGCCAAGTAGGCAGGGGTTTAGTGAGAGAGACCCAGTACTTC.

V is TRBV4-3 and J is TRBJ1-4; no reliable D call. Germline assignment: CDR1 LGHNA and CDR2 YSLEER. Deletions cut 1 base from V and 8 bases from J, with 23 bases between. CDR3 length equals 18 residues. The CDR3: CASSQVKGPRGPIEKLFF. In DNA, the CDR3 is TGCGCCAGCAGCCAAGTAAAAGGACCGCGAGGGCCGATCGAAAAACTGTTTTTT.

This sequence joins TRBV29-1 and TRBJ2-5; TRBD1 agrees at 9 bases. CDR3 length equals 16 residues. From germline, CDR1 is SQVTM and CDR2 ANQGSEA. V was clipped by 0 bases and J by 2 bases; unmatched bases: 7. Here the CDR3 DNA reads TGCAGCGTTGAAGATCTTGGGACAGGGACTCAAGAGACCCAGTACTTC. This gives the protein CSVEDLGTGTQETQYF.

This chain joins TRBV7-2 and TRBJ1-1; D might be TRBD1 (6 bases). The CDR3 covers 16 residues. The germline gives CDR1 SGHTA, CDR2 FQGNSA. V dropped 5 bases and J dropped 0 bases, with 16 bases sitting between them. Here the CDR3 reads CASSPRQGQMNTEAFF. The CDR3 bases are TGTGCCAGCAGCCCGCGGCAGGGGCAAATGAACACTGAAGCTTTCTTT.

V and J are TRBV6-6 and TRBJ2-2; no reliable D call. This CDR3 contains 15 residues. The V gene's germline CDR1 is MNHNY and CDR2 SVGAGI (reference sequence). The V end was cut by 5 bases, the J end by 4 bases, with 14 bases between. The CDR3 bases are TGTGCCAGCAGTCAACGTCGTGGTGTCACCGGGGAGCTGTTTTTT. This encodes CASSQRRGVTGELFF.

The V gene is TRBV4-3, the J gene TRBJ1-2, with D perhaps matching TRBD1 (6 bases). CDR3 length equals 14 residues. Per germline, CDR1 LGHNA and CDR2 YSLEER. V was trimmed by 1 base and J by 5 bases, leaving 11 bases between them. The CDR3, as DNA: TGCGCCAGCAGCCAAGGAGCACAGGGATATGGCTACACCTTC. Translating gives CASSQGAQGYGYTF.

For this clone: At the DNA level, this CDR3 is encoded by other sequences in the same sample as well. This sequence joins TRBV6-5 and TRBJ1-1; D may be TRBD1 (6 bases). Germline values: CDR1 MNHEY, CDR2 SVGAGI. V gave up 3 bases and J gave up 4 bases, with 9 bases separating them. This CDR3 region has 13 residues. The DNA for the CDR3 is TGTGCCAGCAGTTATGGGGGGCGCACTGAAGCTTTCTTT. Its translation: CASSYGGRTEAFF.

V usage is TRBV27 and J usage is TRBJ2-7; a possible D gene is TRBD2 (5 bases). The V gene lost 4 bases and the J gene lost 0 bases, with 13 bases spanning the gap. Germline V gene lookup returns CDR1 MNHEY and CDR2 SMNVEV (reference sequence). CDR3 length equals 15 residues. The CDR3 protein is CASSWFSGSSYEQYF. As DNA, the CDR3 is TGTGCCAGCAGTTGGTTTAGTGGGAGCTCCTACGAGCAGTACTTC.

The V and J genes are TRBV7-9 and TRBJ2-3, with 14 nucleotides matching TRBD2. Germline CDR1 is SEHNR and CDR2 is FQNEAQ (reference sequence). There are 18 residues in the CDR3. V lost 2 bases and J lost 4; bases outside the gene matches: 8. The CDR3 loop is CASSLQGTSGSAADTQYF. In nucleotides, the CDR3 is TGTGCCAGCAGCTTACAGGGGACTAGCGGGAGTGCCGCAGATACGCAGTATTTT.

The genes are TRBV4-2 and TRBJ2-7; 9 bases agree with TRBD2. Germline-derived CDR1 and CDR2 are LGHNA and YNFKEQ. Losses at the gene ends were 1 base for V and 7 bases for J; bases not matched to a gene: 14. This CDR3 contains 17 residues. CDR3 sequence reads: CASSQALSGSIVGEQYF. In nucleotides, the CDR3 is TGTGCCAGCAGCCAAGCACTTAGCGGGAGTATCGTAGGGGAGCAGTACTTC.

The chain carries TRBV7-2 and TRBJ2-5; TRBD1 aligns across 7 bases. The CDR3 is 15 amino acids. V lost 5 bases and J lost 5; bases outside the gene matches: 11. Germline V lookup: CDR1 SGHTA, CDR2 FQGNSA. The CDR3 nucleotides read TGTGCCAGCAGCAGCCGGGACAGCCAGAGGGAGACCCAGTACTTC. Its protein is CASSSRDSQRETQYF.

The chain joins TRBV13 to TRBJ2-3; D ambiguous. Germline assignment: CDR1 PRHDT and CDR2 FYEKMQ (reference sequence). This CDR3 region has 15 residues. The V gene lost 5 bases and the J gene lost 0 bases, with 12 bases spanning the gap. The CDR3 spells CASSPTGQSTDTQYF. The CDR3 coding sequence is TGTGCCAGCAGCCCCACGGGCCAGAGCACAGATACGCAGTATTTT.

The J gene is TRBJ2-7, the V gene TRBV10-1; D is possibly TRBD1 or TRBD2 (5 bases each). Trimming cost V 9 bases and J 5 bases, with 11 bases left between them. Germline loops: CDR1 WNHNN, CDR2 SYGVQD (reference sequence). The CDR3 has 11 amino acids. The CDR3 loop reads CASGTDNEQYF. The DNA of the CDR3 is TGCGCCAGTGGGACGGACAACGAGCAGTACTTC.

About this clone: The identical CDR3 is also encoded by other nucleotide sequences in the sample. V gene TRBV27 combines with J gene TRBJ2-3, with a possible D match to TRBD1 (6 bases). The CDR3 spans 15 residues. V was shortened by 1 base and J by 1 base, with 9 bases between the two germline ends. Germline CDR1 is MNHEY and CDR2 is SMNVEV (reference sequence). The CDR3 loop reads CASSLWAGGTDTQYF. The DNA for the CDR3 is TGTGCCAGCAGTTTATGGGCAGGGGGCACAGATACGCAGTATTTT.

This sequence joins TRBV5-6 and TRBJ1-1, with TRBD1 matching over 8 bases. Germline CDR1 is SGHDT and CDR2 is YYEEEE. This CDR3 contains 16 residues. Unmatched junction bases numbered 8, after V lost 4 bases and J lost 0 bases. The DNA for the CDR3 is TGTGCCAGCAGCCTCGGACAGGGCTACTTGAACACTGAAGCTTTCTTT. Its protein is CASSLGQGYLNTEAFF. Full variable domain (rest looked up from reference TRBV5-6 and TRBJ1-1): DAGVTQSPTHLIKTRGQQVTLRCSPKSGHDTVSWYQQALGQGPQFIFQYYEEEERQRGNFPDRFSGHQFPNYSSELNVNALLLGDSALYLCASSLGQGYLNTEAFFGQGTRLTVV.

This chain uses TRBV6-5 with TRBJ2-7, with D maybe TRBD2 (6 bases). This CDR3 spans 15 amino acids. V lost 2 bases and J lost 2, with 13 bases in between. CDR1 is MNHEY and CDR2 is SVGAGI in the germline V gene. The CDR3 bases are TGTGCCAGCAGTTACGGGTCGGGAGCCCCCTACGAGCAGTACTTC. Amino acid sequence: CASSYGSGAPYEQYF.

This clone was seen a few times. The gene calls are TRBV4-1 and TRBJ2-7; TRBD1 or TRBD2 may be the D gene (5 bases each). Germline CDR1 and CDR2: MGHRA and YSYEKL. The CDR3 sequence is 17 residues long. Trimming took off 4 bases at V and 7 bases at J, with 26 bases between the two ends. The CDR3 bases are TGCGCCAGCAGCCCAGTTGTGAGGGGAGTCTCAGAGGGAGAGCAGTACTTC. As protein: CASSPVVRGVSEGEQYF.

The V call is TRBV5-6, the J call TRBJ2-3; D possibly corresponds to TRBD1 (6 bases). Germline lookup yields CDR1 SGHDT and CDR2 YYEEEE. V was pared by 2 bases and J by 2 bases, with 18 bases between. The CDR3 runs to 17 residues. The CDR3 DNA sequence: TGTGCCAGCAGCTTCCGGGACACGACCGAAACCACAGATACGCAGTATTTT. This translates into CASSFRDTTETTDTQYF.

The CDR3 bases are TGTGCCAGCAGCCCTTACGGGGACAGCTATTCCTACGAGCAGTACTTC. Encoded protein: CASSPYGDSYSYEQYF. The chain employs TRBV7-2 and TRBJ2-7; 7 positions agree with TRBD1. Germline lookup yields CDR1 SGHTA and CDR2 FQGNSA. V dropped 5 bases and J dropped 1; count of bases not matched to a gene: 11. The CDR3 is 16 amino acids.

The genes are TRBV27 and TRBJ1-5, with D possibly being TRBD1 (5 bases). This CDR3 is built from 13 residues. Trimming left V 5 bases short and J 9 bases short, with 14 bases between. Germline assignment: CDR1 MNHEY and CDR2 SMNVEV (reference sequence). CDR3 protein: CASSPGHIGPQHF. The CDR3 DNA reads as TGTGCCAGCAGTCCGGGGCACATTGGGCCCCAGCATTTT.

This clone has a single count. The rearrangement links TRBV11-2 to TRBJ2-7; D perhaps matches TRBD2 (5 bases). V lost 3 bases and J lost 5, with 14 bases in between. There are 14 residues in the CDR3. The germline V gene encodes CDR1 SGHAT and CDR2 FQNNGV. CDR3 bases: TGTGCCAGCAGCTTCGCGGGCGCTCGGCACGAGCAGTACTTC. Translation gives CASSFAGARHEQYF.

The chain couples TRBV11-1 to TRBJ1-2, with D possibly matching TRBD1 (6 bases). The germline V gene encodes CDR1 SGHAT and CDR2 FQDESV (reference sequence). This CDR3 is built from 12 residues. V lost 2 bases to trimming and J lost 8 bases, with 9 bases between them. In DNA form, the CDR3 reads TGTGCCAGCAGCTTACCGAGGGGGGGCTACACCTTC. Residues: CASSLPRGGYTF.

The CDR3 sequence is CASSLAPTWGDEQFF. The CDR3 nucleotides read TGTGCCAGCAGCTTGGCCCCCACCTGGGGGGATGAGCAGTTCTTC. The chain carries TRBV5-4 and TRBJ2-1, with D tentatively TRBD2 (6 bases). V was trimmed by 0 bases and J by 8 bases, leaving 15 bases between them. Germline loops: CDR1 SGHNT, CDR2 YYREEE (reference sequence). The CDR3 has 15 amino acids. Drawing the rest from reference TRBV5-4 and TRBJ2-1, the complete variable domain is ETGVTQSPTHLIKTRGQQVTLRCSSQSGHNTVSWYQQALGQGPQFIFQYYREEENGRGNFPPRFSGLQFPNYSSELNVNALELDDSALYLCASSLAPTWGDEQFFGPGTRLTVL.

This chain's CDR3 is CSARGPFLTDTQYF. CDR3 DNA: TGCAGCGCCCGCGGGCCTTTCCTTACAGATACGCAGTATTTT. V and J are TRBV29-1 and TRBJ2-3, with D perhaps matching TRBD2 (5 bases). This CDR3 is built from 14 residues. V was shortened by 7 bases and J by 3 bases, with 17 bases between the two germline ends. Germline assignment: CDR1 SQVTM and CDR2 ANQGSEA.